The rows below give T cell receptor beta chains drawn from one sample of a study of blood T cell repertoires in COVID-19. Repertoires were generated with immunoSEQ multiplex PCR, while TCRdb's copy carries only in-frame clones and drops some. This table has 150,000 to 200,000 clones, 70% to 90% appearing once. Sequenced sample: peripheral blood. The receptor set was obtained from an elderly woman with COVID-19, enrolled during active disease. The CDR3 runs from the conserved cysteine through the conserved F or W. The order of the fields is J gene, clone size, D gene, V gene, CDR3 DNA, CDR3 protein. D genes are given only for firm matches. Size tells how often a clone was seen (once, few, many) or the class of an expanded clone, and some rows leave it out.

TRBJ1-1	NA	NA	TRBV25-1	TGTGCCAGCAGTGAAGGGAGACACCCGAACACTGAAGCTTTCTTT	CASSEGRHPNTEAFF
TRBJ2-6	NA	NA	TRBV19	TGTGCCAGTAGACAGGTCGGTAGCGGGGCCAACGTCCTGACTTTC	CASRQVGSGANVLTF
TRBJ1-1	once	TRBD1	TRBV9	TGTGCCAGCAGCGTAGTTCCAGGGGGGAACACTGAAGCTTTCTTT	CASSVVPGGNTEAFF
TRBJ2-7	NA	TRBD1	TRBV6-5	TGTGCCAGCAAGTTGGACAGGGGCCCCTACGAGCAGTACTTC	CASKLDRGPYEQYF
TRBJ1-2	NA	NA	TRBV5-4	TGTGCCAGCAGCTTGGGACAGGACATCTATGGCTACACCTTC	CASSLGQDIYGYTF
TRBJ2-1	NA	NA	TRBV5-1	TGCGCCAGCAGCTTGCCTCTTACAGGTGAGCAGTTCTTC	CASSLPLTGEQFF
TRBJ2-3	NA	NA	TRBV19	TGTGCCAGTAGTATAGGAGCGAGGGGCGGGGCAGATACGCAGTATTTT	CASSIGARGGADTQYF
TRBJ2-1	NA	TRBD2	TRBV5-1	TGCGCCAGCAGCTTGGCTTTGGGTAGCGGGAATACCAATGAGCAGTTCTTC	CASSLALGSGNTNEQFF
TRBJ1-2	NA	TRBD1	TRBV6-4	TGTGCCAGCAGTGAGACAGGGACCTCTCTTGGCTACACCTTC	CASSETGTSLGYTF
TRBJ2-1	NA	NA	TRBV28	TGTGCCAGCAGCAATGAGGGAGTTTTCTCCTACAATGAGCAGTTCTTC	CASSNEGVFSYNEQFF
TRBJ2-1	NA	TRBD1	TRBV3-1/TRBV3-2	TGTGCCAGCAGCCAAGACAGGGGGTGGATCAATGAGCAGTTCTTC	CASSQDRGWINEQFF
TRBJ2-3	NA	NA	TRBV7-8	TGTGCCAGCAGCTGGACTGTGGGGGGAGATACGCAGTATTTT	CASSWTVGGDTQYF
TRBJ2-1	once	TRBD2	TRBV28	TGTGCCAGCACCACTAGCGGGAGGGCCCGTAATGAGCAGTTCTTC	CASTTSGRARNEQFF
TRBJ1-1	NA	NA	TRBV29-1	TGCAGCGTTGTGAGGGATGAAGCTTTCTTT	CSVVRDEAFF
TRBJ2-7	NA	NA	TRBV19	TGTGCCAGTAGTATGGACGGGCGAGGACACTACGAGCAGTACTTC	CASSMDGRGHYEQYF
TRBJ2-3	NA	NA	TRBV10-3	TGTGCCATCAGTGAAGGCGGTGGAAATGGAGATACGCAGTATTTT	CAISEGGGNGDTQYF
TRBJ2-1	NA	TRBD2	TRBV7-2	TGTGCCAGCAGCCGGCGGGAGCTCTACAATGAGCAGTTCTTC	CASSRRELYNEQFF
TRBJ2-2	NA	NA	TRBV19	TGTGCCAGTAGTATTGGGCCCGCGTTCGCGAACACCGGGGAGCTGTTTTTT	CASSIGPAFANTGELFF
TRBJ2-7	NA	NA	TRBV27	TGTGCCAGCAGTTTATCGACCTACCTCGGGTTGTCGTTCGCCTTCCGTCGGGGTCGCTACGAGCAGTACTTC	CASSLSTYLGLSFAFRRGRYEQYF
TRBJ2-7	once	NA	TRBV28	TGTGCCAGCAGTCCTCAGAGGGTCTTGCAGTACTTC	CASSPQRVLQYF
TRBJ2-7	NA	TRBD2	TRBV5-1	TGCGCCAGCAAAACGGTCGGTAGCGGGAAATACGAGCAGTACTTC	CASKTVGSGKYEQYF
TRBJ1-2	NA	NA	TRBV2	TGTGCCAGCAGTGACAGCCCTAGGTATGGCTACACCTTC	CASSDSPRYGYTF
TRBJ2-3	NA	TRBD2	TRBV5-1	TGCGCCAGCAAACGGGAGGGTGGCACAGATACGCAGTATTTT	CASKREGGTDTQYF
TRBJ2-1	NA	TRBD2	TRBV5-8	TGTGCCAGCAGCTTGGATGAGGCGGGGGGAGGGGCCAATGAGCAGTTCTTC	CASSLDEAGGGANEQFF
TRBJ2-5	NA	NA	TRBV5-5	TGTGCCAGCAGCTTGGGCCAGGGCTATCAGACCCAGTACTTC	CASSLGQGYQTQYF
TRBJ1-2	NA	NA	TRBV28	TGTGCCAGCAGTCCACCTGGGCTTTATGGCTACACCTTC	CASSPPGLYGYTF
TRBJ2-5	NA	TRBD2	TRBV7-9	TGTGCCAGCAGCTCGCTCAGACTAGCGGGGATAGTTGAGACCCAGTACTTC	CASSSLRLAGIVETQYF
TRBJ2-7	NA	NA	TRBV9	TGTGCCAGCAGGCATCCTTGCGGCTCCTCCTACGAGCAGTACTTC	CASRHPCGSSYEQYF
TRBJ1-1	NA	NA	TRBV5-1	TGCGCCAGCAGCTTGACAATGAACACTGAAGCTTTCTTT	CASSLTMNTEAFF
TRBJ2-2	NA	NA	TRBV7-6	TGTGCCAGCAGCTTTCTAGGGGCGGTCACCGGGGAGCTGTTTTTT	CASSFLGAVTGELFF
TRBJ1-1	few	NA	TRBV29-1	TGCAACGTGATGGGAGCGGGGAACACTGAAGCTTTCTTT	CNVMGAGNTEAFF
TRBJ2-7	once	TRBD2	TRBV18	TGTGCCAGCTCACCGGGACTAGCGGGAGTCGTGCAGTACTTC	CASSPGLAGVVQYF
TRBJ1-5	NA	NA	TRBV10-1	TGCGCCAGTCCTACCCCGGGATGGCAGCCCCAGCATTTT	CASPTPGWQPQHF
TRBJ1-6	NA	TRBD1	TRBV7-6	TGTGCCAGCAGCCCGGGGGGACAGGGGAGTTCACCCCTCCACTTT	CASSPGGQGSSPLHF
TRBJ1-1	few	NA	TRBV3-1/TRBV3-2	TGTGCCAGCAGGCGGGAGGGACGAGGCACTGAAGCTTTCTTT	CASRREGRGTEAFF
TRBJ1-1	NA	NA	TRBV28	TGTGCCAGCAGCAAAAATAAGGGGGGGTCCACTGAAGCTTTCTTT	CASSKNKGGSTEAFF
TRBJ1-6	NA	TRBD1	TRBV19	TGTGCCAGTGCTACTGACAGGGGTGGTAATTCACCCCTCCACTTT	CASATDRGGNSPLHF
TRBJ1-2	few	TRBD1	TRBV3-1/TRBV3-2	TGTGCCAGCAGCCCTACAACGGGACAGGGTGGCTACACCTTC	CASSPTTGQGGYTF
TRBJ1-1	once	NA	TRBV5-1	TGCGCCAGCAGCTTGACGACTTACAACACTGAAGCTTTCTTT	CASSLTTYNTEAFF
TRBJ2-7	NA	NA	TRBV19	TGTGCCAGTAGTATAGGGATGGGGCCCCCGTTCTACGAGCAGTACTTC	CASSIGMGPPFYEQYF
TRBJ1-5	few	TRBD1	TRBV28	TGTGCCAGCAGTATCGGGACAGGAGCCGAATTGCCCCAGCATTTT	CASSIGTGAELPQHF
TRBJ1-1	once	TRBD1	TRBV5-1	TGCGCCAGCAGCGGAGGACAGGGCGTAGGAACTGAAGCTTTCTTT	CASSGGQGVGTEAFF
TRBJ1-5	NA	NA	TRBV6-2/TRBV6-3	TGTGCCAGCAGTCCCCCAGACGGGAACAATCAGCCCCAGCATTTT	CASSPPDGNNQPQHF
TRBJ1-2	NA	NA	TRBV7-2	TGTGCCAGCAGCTATAGGGGACACCCTAACTATGGCTACACCTTC	CASSYRGHPNYGYTF
TRBJ1-1	NA	NA	TRBV6-1	TGTGCCAGCAGTGAAAACCTTCCCGGGAACACTGAAGCTTTCTTT	CASSENLPGNTEAFF
TRBJ1-2	NA	NA	TRBV27	TGTGCCAGCAGTTTGGCCAGAAGCTATGGCTACACCTTC	CASSLARSYGYTF
TRBJ2-3	NA	TRBD2	TRBV7-3	TGTGCCAGCAGCTTAGCGGGAGGGCCGGCAGATACGCAGTATTTT	CASSLAGGPADTQYF
TRBJ2-7	NA	TRBD1	TRBV3-1/TRBV3-2	TGTGCCAGCAGCCTCGGGACAGCGCATAGCTCCTACGAGCAGTACTTC	CASSLGTAHSSYEQYF
TRBJ1-6	NA	NA	TRBV12-3/TRBV12-4	TGTGCCAGCAGTTTAGCTAGTGAATCACCCCTCCACTTT	CASSLASESPLHF
TRBJ1-2	NA	TRBD1	TRBV19	TGTGCCAGTAGTATAGACGGGACAGGGGTGTTCTATGGCTACACCTTC	CASSIDGTGVFYGYTF
TRBJ2-1	NA	NA	TRBV21-1	TGTGCCAGCAGCAAAGGCGGAAGCGGAGGACTAGCGGGAGTCTCCAATGAGCAGTTCTTC	CASSKGGSGGLAGVSNEQFF
TRBJ1-2	NA	NA	TRBV28	TGTGCCAGCAGCCTGATTAGCAGTAACTATGGCTACACCTTC	CASSLISSNYGYTF
TRBJ2-3	NA	NA	TRBV3-1/TRBV3-2	TGTGCCAGCAGCCAAGAAGTGGGAGAGCTCGGAGATACGCAGTATTTT	CASSQEVGELGDTQYF
TRBJ2-1	NA	TRBD2	TRBV19	TGTGCCAGCGCAAGACGGTCAGCGGGAGGGAACAATGAGCAGTTCTTC	CASARRSAGGNNEQFF
TRBJ1-4	once	NA	TRBV19	TGTGCCAGTAGAACGGCAACTAATGAAAAACTGTTTTTT	CASRTATNEKLFF
TRBJ2-5	NA	NA	TRBV6-5	TGTGCCAGCAGTTACTCTGGGGCGAGGGAGACCCAGTACTTC	CASSYSGARETQYF
TRBJ1-5	NA	TRBD1	TRBV28	TGTGCCAGCGCATGGACAGGGGTTCAGCCCCAGCATTTT	CASAWTGVQPQHF
TRBJ2-1	NA	TRBD2	TRBV3-1/TRBV3-2	TGTGCCAGCAGCCAAACCACACCGGGACTAGCGCTCAATGAGCAGTTCTTC	CASSQTTPGLALNEQFF
TRBJ1-2	NA	NA	TRBV24-1	TGTGCCACCAGATTGGTAGGGGCGGACTATGGCTACACCTTC	CATRLVGADYGYTF
TRBJ2-3	NA	NA	TRBV20-1	TGCAGTGCTAGTTCAACAGATACGCAGTATTTT	CSASSTDTQYF